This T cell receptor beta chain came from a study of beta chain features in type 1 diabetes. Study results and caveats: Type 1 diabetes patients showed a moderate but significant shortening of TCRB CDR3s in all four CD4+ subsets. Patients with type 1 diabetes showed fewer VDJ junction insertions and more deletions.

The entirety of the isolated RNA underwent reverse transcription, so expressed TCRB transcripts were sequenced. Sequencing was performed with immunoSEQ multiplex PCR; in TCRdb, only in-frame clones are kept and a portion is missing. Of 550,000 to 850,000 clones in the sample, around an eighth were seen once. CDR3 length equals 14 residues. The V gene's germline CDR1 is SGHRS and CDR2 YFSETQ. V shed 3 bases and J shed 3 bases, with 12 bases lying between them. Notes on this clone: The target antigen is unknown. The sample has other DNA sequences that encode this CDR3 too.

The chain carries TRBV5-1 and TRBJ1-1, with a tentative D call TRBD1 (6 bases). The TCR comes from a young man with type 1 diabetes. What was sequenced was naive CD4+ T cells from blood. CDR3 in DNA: TGCGCCAGCAGCTCCAGGGGATCGGACACTGAAGCTTTCTTT. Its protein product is CASSSRGSDTEAFF.